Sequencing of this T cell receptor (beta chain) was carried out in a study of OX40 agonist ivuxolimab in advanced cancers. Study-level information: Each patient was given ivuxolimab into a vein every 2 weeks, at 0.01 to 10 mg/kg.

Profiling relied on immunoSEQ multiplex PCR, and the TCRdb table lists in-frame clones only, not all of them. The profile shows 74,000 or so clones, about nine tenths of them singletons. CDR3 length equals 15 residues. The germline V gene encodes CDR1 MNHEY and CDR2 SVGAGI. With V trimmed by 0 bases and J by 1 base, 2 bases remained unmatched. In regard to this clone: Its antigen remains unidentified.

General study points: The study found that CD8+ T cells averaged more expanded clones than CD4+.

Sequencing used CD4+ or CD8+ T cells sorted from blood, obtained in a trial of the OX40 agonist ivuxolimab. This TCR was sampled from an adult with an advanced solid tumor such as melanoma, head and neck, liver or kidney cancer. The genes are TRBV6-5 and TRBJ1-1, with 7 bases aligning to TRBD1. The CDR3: CASSYSPGGNTEAFF. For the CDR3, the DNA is TGTGCCAGCAGTTACTCGCCAGGGGGGAACACTGAAGCTTTCTTT.